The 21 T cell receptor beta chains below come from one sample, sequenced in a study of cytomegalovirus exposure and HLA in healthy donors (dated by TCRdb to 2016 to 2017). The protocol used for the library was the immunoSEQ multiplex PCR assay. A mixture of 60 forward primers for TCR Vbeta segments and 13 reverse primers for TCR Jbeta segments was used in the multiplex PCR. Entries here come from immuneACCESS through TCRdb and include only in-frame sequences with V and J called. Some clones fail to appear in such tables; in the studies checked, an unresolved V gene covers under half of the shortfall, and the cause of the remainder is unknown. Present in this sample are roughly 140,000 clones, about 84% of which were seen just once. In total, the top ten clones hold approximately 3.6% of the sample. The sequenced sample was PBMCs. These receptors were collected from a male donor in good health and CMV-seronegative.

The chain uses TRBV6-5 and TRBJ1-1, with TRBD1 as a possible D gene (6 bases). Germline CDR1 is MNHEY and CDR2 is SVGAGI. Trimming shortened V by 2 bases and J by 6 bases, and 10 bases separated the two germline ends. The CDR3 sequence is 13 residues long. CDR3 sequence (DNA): TGTGCCAGCAGTTACCGGGGACACGCTGAAGCTTTCTTT. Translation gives CASSYRGHAEAFF.

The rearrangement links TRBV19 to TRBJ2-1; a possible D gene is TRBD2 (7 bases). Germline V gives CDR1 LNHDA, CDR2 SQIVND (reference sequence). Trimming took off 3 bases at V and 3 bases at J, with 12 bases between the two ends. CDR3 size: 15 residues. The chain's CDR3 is CASSMGAGDYNEQFF. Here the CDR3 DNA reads TGTGCCAGTAGTATGGGGGCGGGAGACTACAATGAGCAGTTCTTC. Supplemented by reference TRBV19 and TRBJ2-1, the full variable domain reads DGGITQSPKYLFRKEGQNVTLSCEQNLNHDAMYWYRQDPGQGLRLIYYSQIVNDFQKGDIAEGYSVSREKKESFPLTVTSAQKNPTAFYLCASSMGAGDYNEQFFGPGTRLTVL.

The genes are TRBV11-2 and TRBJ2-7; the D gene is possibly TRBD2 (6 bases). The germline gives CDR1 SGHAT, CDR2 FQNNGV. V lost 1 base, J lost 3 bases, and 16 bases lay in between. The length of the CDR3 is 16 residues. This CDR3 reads CASSLGYGGNRYEQYF. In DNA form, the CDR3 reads TGTGCCAGCAGCTTAGGATATGGCGGGAACCGCTACGAGCAGTACTTC.

Here the CDR3 reads CASSLMGQGGHGYTF. In nucleotides, the CDR3 is TGTGCCAGCAGCTTAATGGGGCAGGGGGGTCATGGCTACACCTTC. The chain carries TRBV7-2 and TRBJ1-2; 7 bases fit TRBD1. This CDR3 region has 15 residues. V lost 2 bases, J lost 6 bases, and 9 bases stayed unmatched. Germline CDR1 reads SGHTA; CDR2 reads FQGNSA.

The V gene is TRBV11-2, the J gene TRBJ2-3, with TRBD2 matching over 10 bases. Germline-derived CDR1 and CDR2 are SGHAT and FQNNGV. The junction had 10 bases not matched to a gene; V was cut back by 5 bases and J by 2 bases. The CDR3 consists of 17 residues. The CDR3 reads CASSLGLAGGFTDTQYF. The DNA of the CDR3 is TGTGCCAGCAGCCTGGGGTTAGCGGGGGGATTCACAGATACGCAGTATTTT.

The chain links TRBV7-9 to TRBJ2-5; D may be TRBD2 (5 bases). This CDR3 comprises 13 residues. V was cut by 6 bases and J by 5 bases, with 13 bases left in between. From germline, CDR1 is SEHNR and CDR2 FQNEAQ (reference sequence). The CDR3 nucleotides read TGTGCCAGCAGAACTAGTTCGTTTGAGACCCAGTACTTC. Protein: CASRTSSFETQYF.

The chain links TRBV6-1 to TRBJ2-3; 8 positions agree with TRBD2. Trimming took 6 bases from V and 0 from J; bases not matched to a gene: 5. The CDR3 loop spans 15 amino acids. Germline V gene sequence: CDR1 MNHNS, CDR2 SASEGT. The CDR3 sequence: CASSHLAGSTDTQYF. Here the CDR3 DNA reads TGTGCCAGCAGCCACCTAGCGGGTAGCACAGATACGCAGTATTTT.

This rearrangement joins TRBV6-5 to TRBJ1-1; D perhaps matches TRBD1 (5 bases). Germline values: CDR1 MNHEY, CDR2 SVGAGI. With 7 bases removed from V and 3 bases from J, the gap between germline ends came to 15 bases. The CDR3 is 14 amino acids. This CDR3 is CASKKHRGDTEAFF. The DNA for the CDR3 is TGTGCCAGCAAAAAGCATAGGGGCGACACTGAAGCTTTCTTT.

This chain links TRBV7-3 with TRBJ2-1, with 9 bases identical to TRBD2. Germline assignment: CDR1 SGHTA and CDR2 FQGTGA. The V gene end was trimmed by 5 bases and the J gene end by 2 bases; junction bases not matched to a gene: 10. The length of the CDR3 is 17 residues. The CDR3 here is CASSRTAIAGAYNEQFF. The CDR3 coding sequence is TGTGCCAGCAGCCGGACGGCCATAGCGGGGGCCTACAATGAGCAGTTCTTC.

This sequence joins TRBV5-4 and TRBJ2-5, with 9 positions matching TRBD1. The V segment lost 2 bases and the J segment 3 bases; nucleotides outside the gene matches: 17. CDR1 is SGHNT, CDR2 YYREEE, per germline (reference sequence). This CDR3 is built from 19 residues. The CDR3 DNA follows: TGTGCCAGCAGCTTCTCGGCGTACAAACCGGGACAGGGTAAAGAGACCCAGTACTTC. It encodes CASSFSAYKPGQGKETQYF. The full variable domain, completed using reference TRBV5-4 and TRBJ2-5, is ETGVTQSPTHLIKTRGQQVTLRCSSQSGHNTVSWYQQALGQGPQFIFQYYREEENGRGNFPPRFSGLQFPNYSSELNVNALELDDSALYLCASSFSAYKPGQGKETQYFGPGTRLLVL.

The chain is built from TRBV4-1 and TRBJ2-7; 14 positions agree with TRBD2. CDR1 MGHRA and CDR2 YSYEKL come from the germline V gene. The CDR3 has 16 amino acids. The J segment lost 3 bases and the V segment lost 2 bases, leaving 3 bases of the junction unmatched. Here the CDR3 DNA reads TGCGCCAGCAGCCAAAGAGGGACTAGCGGGAGCTACGAGCAGTACTTC. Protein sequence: CASSQRGTSGSYEQYF.

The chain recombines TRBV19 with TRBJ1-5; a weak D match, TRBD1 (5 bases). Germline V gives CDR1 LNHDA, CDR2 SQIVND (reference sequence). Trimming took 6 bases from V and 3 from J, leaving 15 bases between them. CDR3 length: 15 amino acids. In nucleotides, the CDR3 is TGTGCCAGTAGGCCGCAGGGCAGGGTCAATCAGCCCCAGCATTTT. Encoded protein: CASRPQGRVNQPQHF.

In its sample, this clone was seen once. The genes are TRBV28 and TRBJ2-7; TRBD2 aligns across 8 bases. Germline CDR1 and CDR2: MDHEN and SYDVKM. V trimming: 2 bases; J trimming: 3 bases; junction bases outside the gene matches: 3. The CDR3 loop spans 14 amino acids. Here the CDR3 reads CASSLGAGGYEQYF. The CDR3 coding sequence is TGTGCCAGCAGTTTAGGGGCGGGAGGCTACGAGCAGTACTTC.

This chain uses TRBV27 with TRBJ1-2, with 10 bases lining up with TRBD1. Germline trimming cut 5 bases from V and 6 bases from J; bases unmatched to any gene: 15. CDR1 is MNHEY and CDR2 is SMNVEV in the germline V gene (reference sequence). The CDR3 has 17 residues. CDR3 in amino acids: CASSLRLTGGSRHGYTF. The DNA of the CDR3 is TGTGCCAGCAGTCTCCGCCTGACAGGGGGCAGTAGGCATGGCTACACCTTC.

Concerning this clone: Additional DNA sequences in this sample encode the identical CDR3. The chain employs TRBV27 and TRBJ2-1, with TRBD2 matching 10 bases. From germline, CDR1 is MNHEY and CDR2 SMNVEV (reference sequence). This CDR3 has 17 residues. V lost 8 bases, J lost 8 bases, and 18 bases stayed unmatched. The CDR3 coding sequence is TGTGCCAGCTCCATAGAATGGGCTAGCGGGAGTTGGCATGAGCAGTTCTTC. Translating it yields CASSIEWASGSWHEQFF.

The CDR3 sequence is CASSLYRGISYNEQFF. DNA of the CDR3: TGTGCCAGCAGTTTATATCGGGGAATCTCCTACAATGAGCAGTTCTTC. The chain is built from TRBV27 and TRBJ2-1; D may be TRBD2 (5 bases). The germline V gene encodes CDR1 MNHEY and CDR2 SMNVEV (reference sequence). CDR3 length equals 16 residues. The V and J ends lost 1 base and 0 bases respectively, with 10 bases between them.

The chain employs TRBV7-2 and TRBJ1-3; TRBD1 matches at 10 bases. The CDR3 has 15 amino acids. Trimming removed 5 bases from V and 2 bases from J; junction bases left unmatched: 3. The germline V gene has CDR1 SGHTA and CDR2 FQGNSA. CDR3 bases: TGTGCCAGCAGCCCGGGACAGGGGACTGGAAACACCATATATTTT. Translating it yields CASSPGQGTGNTIYF.

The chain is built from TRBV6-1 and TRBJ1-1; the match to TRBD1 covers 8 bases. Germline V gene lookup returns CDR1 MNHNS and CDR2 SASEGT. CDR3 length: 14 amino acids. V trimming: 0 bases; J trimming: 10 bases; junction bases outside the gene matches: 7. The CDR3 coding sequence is TGTGCCAGCAGTGAAGCGGCACAGGGGGTTGGAGCTTTCTTT. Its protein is CASSEAAQGVGAFF.

CDR3 in DNA: TGTGCCACCAGCAGAGATGGGGACTACTTCTATGGCTACACCTTC. Its translation: CATSRDGDYFYGYTF. V and J are TRBV15 and TRBJ1-2; weak D call: TRBD1 (5 bases). This CDR3 contains 15 residues. Trimming pared 0 bases from V and 4 bases from J, leaving 12 bases between. The germline V gene encodes CDR1 LNHNV and CDR2 YYDKDF (reference sequence).

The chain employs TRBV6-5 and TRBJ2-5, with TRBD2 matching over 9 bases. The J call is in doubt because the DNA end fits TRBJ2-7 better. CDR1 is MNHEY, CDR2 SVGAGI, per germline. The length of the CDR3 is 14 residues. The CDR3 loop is CASSSLAGSGEQYF. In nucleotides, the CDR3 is TGTGCCAGCAGCAGCCTAGCGGGATCGGGCGAGCAGTACTTC.

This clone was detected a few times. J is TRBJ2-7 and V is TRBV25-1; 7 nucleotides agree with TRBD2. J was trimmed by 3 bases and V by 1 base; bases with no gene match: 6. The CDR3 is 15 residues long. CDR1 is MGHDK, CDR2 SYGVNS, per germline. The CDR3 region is CASSESGLGLYEQYF. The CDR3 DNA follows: TGTGCCAGCAGTGAATCCGGACTAGGACTCTACGAGCAGTACTTC.